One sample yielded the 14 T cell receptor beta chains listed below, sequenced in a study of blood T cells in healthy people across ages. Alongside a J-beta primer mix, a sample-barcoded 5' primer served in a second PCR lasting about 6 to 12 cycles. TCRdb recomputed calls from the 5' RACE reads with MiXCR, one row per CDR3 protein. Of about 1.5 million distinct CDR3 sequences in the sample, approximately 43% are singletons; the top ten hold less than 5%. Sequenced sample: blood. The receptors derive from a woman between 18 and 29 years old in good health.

CDR3 protein: CSVDLNYEQYF. CDR3 DNA: TGCAGCGTTGATCTTAACTACGAGCAGTACTTC. This chain uses TRBV29-1 with TRBJ2-7; D is unclear. The CDR3 is made up of 11 amino acids. The ends were cut back, 3 bases at V and 3 bases at J, with 6 bases in the middle. The germline V gene has CDR1 SQVTM and CDR2 ANQGSEA.

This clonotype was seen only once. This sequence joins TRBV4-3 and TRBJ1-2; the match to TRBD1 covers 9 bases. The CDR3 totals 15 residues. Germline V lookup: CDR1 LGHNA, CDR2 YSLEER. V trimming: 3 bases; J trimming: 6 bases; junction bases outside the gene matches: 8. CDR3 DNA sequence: TGCGCCAGCAGCCAGTGGGACAGGGAGGTCCATGGCTACACCTTC. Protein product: CASSQWDREVHGYTF.

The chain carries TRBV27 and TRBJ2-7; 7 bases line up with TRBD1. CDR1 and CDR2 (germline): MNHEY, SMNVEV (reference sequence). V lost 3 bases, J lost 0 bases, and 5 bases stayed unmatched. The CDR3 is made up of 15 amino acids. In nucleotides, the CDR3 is TGTGCCAGCAGTTTCATAGGGGACAGCTCCTACGAGCAGTACTTC. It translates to CASSFIGDSSYEQYF.

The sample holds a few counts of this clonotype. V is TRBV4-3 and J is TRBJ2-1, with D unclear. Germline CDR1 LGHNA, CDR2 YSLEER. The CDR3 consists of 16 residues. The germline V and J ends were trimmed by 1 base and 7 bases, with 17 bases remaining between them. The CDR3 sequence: CASSQVFPKAGNEQFF. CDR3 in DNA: TGCGCCAGCAGCCAAGTATTTCCGAAGGCAGGAAATGAGCAGTTCTTC.

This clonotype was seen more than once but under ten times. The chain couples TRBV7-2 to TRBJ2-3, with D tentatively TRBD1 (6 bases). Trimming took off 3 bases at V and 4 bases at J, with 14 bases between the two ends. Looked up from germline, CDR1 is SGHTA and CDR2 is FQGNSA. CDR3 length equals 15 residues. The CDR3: CASSLGAGPADTQYF. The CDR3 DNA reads TGTGCCAGCAGCTTGGGGGCAGGGCCCGCAGATACGCAGTATTTT.

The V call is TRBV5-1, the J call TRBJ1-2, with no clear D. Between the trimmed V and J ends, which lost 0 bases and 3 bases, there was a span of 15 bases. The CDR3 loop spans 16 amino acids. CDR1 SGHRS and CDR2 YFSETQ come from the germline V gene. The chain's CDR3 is CASSLERAFPHYGYTF. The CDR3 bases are TGCGCCAGCAGCTTGGAGCGTGCCTTCCCTCACTATGGCTACACCTTC.

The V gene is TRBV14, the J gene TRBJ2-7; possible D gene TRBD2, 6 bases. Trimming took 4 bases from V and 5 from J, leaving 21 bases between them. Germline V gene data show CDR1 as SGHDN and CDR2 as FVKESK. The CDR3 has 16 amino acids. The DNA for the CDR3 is TGTGCCAGCAGCCCCCCTCGCCGGGAGCGGCAAAACGAGCAGTACTTC. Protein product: CASSPPRRERQNEQYF.

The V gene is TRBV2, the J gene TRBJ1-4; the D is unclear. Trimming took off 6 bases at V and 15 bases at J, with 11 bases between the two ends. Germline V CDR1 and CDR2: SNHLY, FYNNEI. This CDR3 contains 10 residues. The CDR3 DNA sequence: TGTGCCAGCAGGGTGGACGCTGTGTTTTTT. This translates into CASRVDAVFF.

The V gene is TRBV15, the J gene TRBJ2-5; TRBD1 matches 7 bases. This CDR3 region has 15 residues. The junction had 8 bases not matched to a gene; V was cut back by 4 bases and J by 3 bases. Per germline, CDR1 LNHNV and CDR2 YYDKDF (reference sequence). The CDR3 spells CATSTNDRAKETQYF. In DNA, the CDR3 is TGTGCCACCAGCACAAACGACAGGGCAAAAGAGACCCAGTACTTC.

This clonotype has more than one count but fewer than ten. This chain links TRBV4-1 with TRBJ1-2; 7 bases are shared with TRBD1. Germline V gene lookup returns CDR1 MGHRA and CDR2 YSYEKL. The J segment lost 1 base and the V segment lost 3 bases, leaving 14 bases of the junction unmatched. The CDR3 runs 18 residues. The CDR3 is CASSHLQTRDSRNYGYTF. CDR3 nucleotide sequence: TGCGCCAGCAGCCATCTCCAGACCAGGGACAGCCGTAACTATGGCTACACCTTC.

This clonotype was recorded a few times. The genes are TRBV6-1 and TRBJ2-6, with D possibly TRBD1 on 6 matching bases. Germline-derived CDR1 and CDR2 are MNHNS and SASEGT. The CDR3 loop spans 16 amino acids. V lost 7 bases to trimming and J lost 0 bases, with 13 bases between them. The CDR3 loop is CASISGVNSGANVLTF. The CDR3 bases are TGTGCCAGCATCTCAGGGGTGAACTCTGGGGCCAACGTCCTGACTTTC.

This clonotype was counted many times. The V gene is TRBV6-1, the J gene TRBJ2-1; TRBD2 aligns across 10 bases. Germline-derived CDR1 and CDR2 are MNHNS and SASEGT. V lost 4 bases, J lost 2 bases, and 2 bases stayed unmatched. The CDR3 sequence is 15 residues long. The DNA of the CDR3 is TGTGCCAGCAGTGGGGGACTAGCGCCCTACAATGAGCAGTTCTTC. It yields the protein CASSGGLAPYNEQFF.

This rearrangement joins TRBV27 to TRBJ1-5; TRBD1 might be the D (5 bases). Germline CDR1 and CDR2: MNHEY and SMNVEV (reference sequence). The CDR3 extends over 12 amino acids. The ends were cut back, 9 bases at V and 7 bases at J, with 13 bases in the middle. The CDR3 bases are TGTGCCAGTAGGCATGGGGGGCAGCCCCAGCATTTT. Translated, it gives CASRHGGQPQHF.

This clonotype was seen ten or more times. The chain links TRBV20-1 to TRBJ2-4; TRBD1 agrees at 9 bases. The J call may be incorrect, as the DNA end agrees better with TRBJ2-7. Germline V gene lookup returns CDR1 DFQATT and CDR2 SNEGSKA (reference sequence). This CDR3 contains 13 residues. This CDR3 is CSAPRTGEAEQYF. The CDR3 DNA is TGCAGTGCTCCCCGGACAGGGGAGGCCGAGCAGTACTTC.